The T cell receptor beta chain described here comes from a study of technical replicates of blood from a few donors. V shed 0 bases and J shed 11 bases, with 11 bases lying between them. CDR1 and CDR2 (germline): SGHDT, YYEEEE. CDR3 length: 12 residues. Using immunoSEQ multiplex PCR, the repertoire was profiled, and TCRdb retains in-frame clones only, with some absent. There are fewer than 90,000 clones in the sample; around 91% occur only once, and roughly 0.41% lies in the top ten. Specimen: T cells isolated from PBMCs. The chain carries TRBV5-6 and TRBJ1-2, with unresolved D. The sequence derives from a human donor in good health. CDR3 bases: TGTGCCAGCAGCTTGGAGCCCGTTACTTACACCTTC. Translation: CASSLEPVTYTF.